This is a list of T cell receptor beta chains from one sample in a study of T-cell memory formation after mild COVID-19. TCRdb recomputed calls from the 5' RACE reads with MiXCR, one row per CDR3 protein. Here the sample spans about 340,000 distinct CDR3 sequences, around a sixth being singletons. The specimen was PBMCs or a T cell subset sorted from them (not recorded which). The receptors derive from a man aged 18-30 years who had mild COVID-19 (a few samples of this study predate the infection). Cell type and time point are not known. Each CDR3 is given with its conserved first and last residue. The D gene is left open where the match is weak. Only some rows state a clone size, as once, few, many or a class for expanded clones.

size	V	J	D	DNA	CDR3
-	TRBV12-3/TRBV12-4	TRBJ2-3	-	TGTGCCAGCAGTTTAACTACTTTCACAGATACGCAGTATTTT	CASSLTTFTDTQYF
few	TRBV6-5	TRBJ1-2	TRBD1	TGTGCCAGCAGTCGGACAGGCCCAAACTATGGCTACACCTTC	CASSRTGPNYGYTF
many	TRBV10-3	TRBJ2-1	-	TGTGCCATCAGTGGGGACATCTTTGAGCAGTTCTTC	CAISGDIFEQFF
-	TRBV20-1	TRBJ1-6	-	TGCAGCGTACAGGGAGCTCATAATTCACCCCTCCACTTT	CSVQGAHNSPLHF
-	TRBV7-9	TRBJ1-5	-	TGTGCCAGCTCGAGCGAGGATCAGCCCCAGCATTTT	CASSSEDQPQHF
few	TRBV4-2	TRBJ2-1	TRBD2	TGTGCCAGCAGCGCCAGAACTAGCGGTAGACCCAATGAGCAGTTCTTC	CASSARTSGRPNEQFF
once	TRBV6-2/TRBV6-3	TRBJ2-5	-	TGTGCCAGCAGCGCCCTGAGCGAGACCCAGTACTTC	CASSALSETQYF
few	TRBV24-1	TRBJ2-1	-	TGTGCCACCTACAGTTACAATGAGCAGTTCTTC	CATYSYNEQFF
many	TRBV7-2	TRBJ2-3	TRBD2	TGTGCCAGCAGCCCCCCATTGTGGACTAGCGTTGGAACAGATACGCAGTATTTT	CASSPPLWTSVGTDTQYF
-	TRBV2	TRBJ2-5	TRBD1	TGTGCCAGCAGTGCACAGGGGGTAGGAGAGACCCAGTACTTC	CASSAQGVGETQYF
few	TRBV3-1	TRBJ2-3	-	TGTGCCAGCGCCTCCCCCCGGGGGGCCGGGAGAGATACGCAGTATTTT	CASASPRGAGRDTQYF
few	TRBV6-5	TRBJ2-5	-	TGTGCCAGCAGTTACTCGACACAGGGCGTGACCCAGTACTTC	CASSYSTQGVTQYF
-	TRBV4-3	TRBJ1-1	-	TGCGCCAGCAGCCAAGCTCGGGGCTATGAAGCTTTCTTT	CASSQARGYEAFF
few	TRBV27	TRBJ2-4	-	TGTGCCAGCAGTTTCCCGGGTGGGCTTCAGTACTTC	CASSFPGGLQYF
-	TRBV9	TRBJ2-3	TRBD2	TGTGCCAGCAGCCCGCGGGGAGCGGGGGGGATCCCAGATACGCAGTATTTT	CASSPRGAGGIPDTQYF
-	TRBV6-6	TRBJ1-5	-	TGTGCCAGCAGTTACGGCACTTATAGCAATCAGCCCCAGCATTTT	CASSYGTYSNQPQHF
-	TRBV4-2	TRBJ1-2	-	TGTGCCAGCAGCCAAGTCTTTCAGGGTAGACGTAACTATGGCTACACCTTC	CASSQVFQGRRNYGYTF
-	TRBV20-1	TRBJ2-1	-	TGCAGTGCTAGCACAGACACTGATTACAATGAGCAGTTCTTC	CSASTDTDYNEQFF
-	TRBV12-3/TRBV12-4	TRBJ2-1	-	TGTGCCAGCAGTACACAGGGCCCCTTAAGTGAGCAGTTCTTC	CASSTQGPLSEQFF
many	TRBV7-2	TRBJ2-6	TRBD1	TGTGCCAGCAGCAGACAGACAGGGGGTGGAACCACCAACGTCCTGACTTTC	CASSRQTGGGTTNVLTF
-	TRBV19	TRBJ1-1	-	TGTGCCAGTAGTATCGGGCCGAACACTGAAGCTTTCTTT	CASSIGPNTEAFF
-	TRBV12-3/TRBV12-4	TRBJ2-4	-	TGTGCCAGCAGTTATGGGAAAAACATTCAGTACTTC	CASSYGKNIQYF
few	TRBV5-6	TRBJ1-1	TRBD1	TGTGCCAGCAGCTACGGGACAGGGCTGAACACTGAAGCTTTCTTT	CASSYGTGLNTEAFF
few	TRBV5-1	TRBJ1-2	TRBD1	TGCGCCAGCAGCTTAAAGGGACAGGAAGACTATGGCTACACCTTC	CASSLKGQEDYGYTF
few	TRBV29-1	TRBJ1-2	TRBD1	TGCAGCGTAGATCGACAGGGGAGAGATGGCTACACCTTC	CSVDRQGRDGYTF
few	TRBV6-5	TRBJ1-1	-	TGTGCCAGCAGTTACCGGGGGCCGCCTTCAGGTGAAGCTTTCTTT	CASSYRGPPSGEAFF
few	TRBV4-3	TRBJ2-7	-	TGCGCCAGCAGCCAGACGCAGGGAGAGTATGAGCAGTACTTC	CASSQTQGEYEQYF
-	TRBV29-1	TRBJ2-1	-	TGCAGCCCAAGCCTTTCAGATTACAATGAGCAGTTCTTC	CSPSLSDYNEQFF
-	TRBV9	TRBJ2-3	TRBD2	TGTGCCAGCAGCGTAACTCCGGGACTAGCGGGGGGGAGGTACGCCACAGATACGCAGTATTTT	CASSVTPGLAGGRYATDTQYF
few	TRBV15	TRBJ2-3	TRBD1	TGTGCCACCAGCGGAGCAGGGGGCCGGGATACGCAGTATTTT	CATSGAGGRDTQYF
many	TRBV27	TRBJ2-5	-	TGTGCCAGCAGTTCCAGGGGCAGGGAGACCCAGTACTTC	CASSSRGRETQYF
few	TRBV11-2	TRBJ2-3	TRBD1	TGTGCCAGCAGCTTAGATCTAGGCAGGGGGCTTGATACGCAGTATTTT	CASSLDLGRGLDTQYF
once	TRBV20-1	TRBJ1-1	-	TGCAGTGCATTGTGGGGGCATAACACTGAAGCTTTCTTT	CSALWGHNTEAFF
few	TRBV4-1	TRBJ1-1	-	TGCGCCAGCAGCGTCTCTGGGGACACTGAAGCTTTCTTT	CASSVSGDTEAFF
few	TRBV3-1	TRBJ2-5	TRBD1	TGTGCCAGCAGCCGACCCCGGGTGACAGGGGGCGAGACCCAGTACTTC	CASSRPRVTGGETQYF
-	TRBV20-1	TRBJ2-3	-	TGCAGTGCTAGGCCCCGCCTAGGTCTCATGGATACGCAGTATTTT	CSARPRLGLMDTQYF
few	TRBV7-9	TRBJ1-2	TRBD1	TGTGCCAGCAGCACGAGACAGGGTGGGGATGGCTACACCTTC	CASSTRQGGDGYTF
few	TRBV27	TRBJ1-1	-	TGTGCCAGCAGTTTCCACGGACAGAACACTGAAGCTTTCTTT	CASSFHGQNTEAFF
few	TRBV6-2/TRBV6-3	TRBJ2-1	-	TGTGCCAGCAGCCCTACTACGTACAATGAGCAGTTCTTC	CASSPTTYNEQFF
many	TRBV15	TRBJ1-1	-	TGTGCCACCAGCAGAGATGTCAGCACTGAAGCTTTCTTT	CATSRDVSTEAFF
few	TRBV5-1	TRBJ2-1	TRBD2	TGCGCCAGCAGCCGCGGAACTAGCGGCTACAATGAGCAGTTCTTC	CASSRGTSGYNEQFF
-	TRBV18	TRBJ1-5	TRBD1	TGTGCCAGCTCGCAGGGGGGCCCCAATCAGCCCCAGCATTTT	CASSQGGPNQPQHF
-	TRBV11-2	TRBJ2-5	TRBD2	TGTGCCAGCAGCTTAGCCCGGCGGGGGGAGGCCCAAGAGACCCAGTACTTC	CASSLARRGEAQETQYF
-	TRBV28	TRBJ1-5	-	TGTGCCAGCAGTCTTCTCCCGACCGTTAGCAATCAGCCCCAGCATTTT	CASSLLPTVSNQPQHF